This TCR beta chain appears in the sequencing data of a study of metastatic and nonmetastatic thyroid tumors. Overall study context: A comparison of repertoires was made across blood and tumor or nodule tissue from malignant and benign thyroid patients. Study-wide points: Reports indicated that malignant thyroid tumors showed significantly higher TCR beta diversity than benign nodules did, in blood and tumor.

Concerning this clone: Its antigen remains unidentified.

Thyroid surgery had not been preceded by any treatment in any patient. The CDR3 is 14 residues long. CDR1 and CDR2 from the germline V gene are SGHAT and FQNNGV. Trimming cost V 5 bases and J 4 bases; bases outside gene matches: 3. In the authors' workflow: It was from CDR3 differences across clinicopathological groups that a distant-metastasis classifier for papillary thyroid cancer was built. With MiXCR, TCRdb called clones anew from the PCR reads. TCRdb's processing, not the study's, gives the V and J calls here. The sample shows tens of thousands of clones, around 10% of them seen only once. Sequencing used blood. This receptor was taken from a male donor with papillary thyroid cancer or a benign thyroid nodule (not recorded which). Some clones in this sample may be carry-over from other donors' samples. The genes are TRBV11-2 and TRBJ2-3; 10 nucleotides line up with TRBD1. The CDR3 here is CASSPGTGADTQYF. The CDR3 region has the DNA TGTGCCAGCAGCCCGGGGACAGGGGCAGATACGCAGTATTTT.